A selection of T cell receptor beta chains follows, all from one sample in a study of cytomegalovirus exposure and HLA in healthy donors. Here immunoSEQ multiplex PCR was the method, and the copy in TCRdb shows in-frame clones only, minus some. The sample has roughly 45,000 clones; about 90% are singletons. Sequenced material: PBMCs. The receptors were gathered from a man younger than 35 in good health and CMV-seronegative. The CDR3 runs from the conserved cysteine through the conserved F or W. D genes are given only for firm matches. Clone sizes are given selectively: once, few, many, or a class where the clone is expanded.

>TRBJ2-3|TRBV5-4|NA|TRBD1
CASSRVGTGLDTQYF
TGTGCCAGCAGCCGGGTCGGGACAGGGCTAGATACGCAGTATTTT
>TRBJ1-3|TRBV11-3|NA|NA
CASSHTRGNTIYF
TGTGCCAGCAGCCATACACGTGGAAACACCATATATTTT
>TRBJ1-2|TRBV5-4|NA|NA
CASSLTSTGYGYTF
TGTGCCAGCAGCCTTACATCAACAGGCTATGGCTACACCTTC
>TRBJ2-1|TRBV7-9|NA|NA
CASSQINEQFF
TGTGCCAGCAGCCAGATCAATGAGCAGTTCTTC
>TRBJ2-7|TRBV6-5|NA|TRBD1
CASSSLPGQGAQYF
TGTGCCAGCAGTTCCCTCCCGGGACAGGGGGCGCAGTACTTC
>TRBJ2-5|TRBV5-1|NA|NA
CASSFQGQETQYF
TGCGCCAGCAGCTTCCAGGGCCAAGAGACCCAGTACTTC
>TRBJ2-1|TRBV11-3|NA|TRBD2
CASSSVRGLATYNEQFF
TGTGCCAGCAGCTCGGTCCGGGGACTAGCGACCTACAATGAGCAGTTCTTC
>TRBJ1-6|TRBV5-4|NA|NA
CASGAGGSANSPLHF
TGTGCCAGCGGAGCTGGGGGGTCAGCTAATTCACCCCTCCACTTT
>TRBJ2-5|TRBV5-8|NA|NA
CASSLVQGRETQYF
TGTGCCAGCAGCTTGGTACAGGGGAGGGAGACCCAGTACTTC
>TRBJ2-2|TRBV10-2|NA|TRBD2
CASSETSGANTGELFF
TGCGCCAGCAGTGAGACTAGCGGGGCGAACACCGGGGAGCTGTTTTTT
>TRBJ1-6|TRBV11-2|few|NA
CASSEGDSYNSPLHF
TGTGCCAGCAGCGAGGGGGACTCCTATAATTCACCCCTCCACTTT
>TRBJ2-7|TRBV7-9|NA|TRBD1
CASSLEGAGAGSYEQYF
TGTGCCAGCAGCTTAGAGGGGGCAGGGGCCGGCTCCTACGAGCAGTACTTC
>TRBJ1-2|TRBV6-4|few|TRBD1
CASSASGQESGYTF
TGTGCCAGCAGTGCCTCCGGACAGGAGTCAGGCTACACCTTC
>TRBJ2-2|TRBV7-9|NA|TRBD1
CASSLLDRANTGELFF
TGTGCCAGCAGCCTGTTGGACAGGGCAAACACCGGGGAGCTGTTTTTT
>TRBJ1-5|TRBV11-2|NA|TRBD1
CASSLSGTGYSNQPQHF
TGTGCCAGCAGCTTGTCCGGGACAGGGTATAGCAATCAGCCCCAGCATTTT
>TRBJ2-1|TRBV7-3|NA|TRBD2
CASSLAKTSIGEQFF
TGTGCCAGCAGCTTAGCAAAGACTAGCATTGGTGAGCAGTTCTTC
>TRBJ1-5|TRBV6-5|once|TRBD1
CASRGQGHNQPQHF
TGTGCCAGCCGGGGACAGGGTCATAATCAGCCCCAGCATTTT
>TRBJ1-5|TRBV19|NA|TRBD1
CASSTDRGHNQPQHF
TGTGCCAGTAGTACGGACAGGGGCCACAATCAGCCCCAGCATTTT
>TRBJ2-1|TRBV5-5|NA|NA
CASGLVSSYNEQFF
TGTGCCAGCGGGCTTGTAAGCTCCTACAATGAGCAGTTCTTC
>TRBJ1-1|TRBV6-1|NA|TRBD1
CASARDRGRPTEAFF
TGTGCCAGCGCCCGGGACAGGGGGCGACCCACTGAAGCTTTCTTT
>TRBJ2-1|TRBV28|NA|TRBD1
CASSLVGGHYNEQFF
TGTGCCAGCAGTTTAGTAGGGGGCCATTACAATGAGCAGTTCTTC
>TRBJ2-2|TRBV6-1|NA|TRBD1
CASTDRANTGELFF
TGTGCCAGCACAGACAGGGCGAACACCGGGGAGCTGTTTTTT
>TRBJ1-1|TRBV7-9|NA|NA
CASTLVFGGAFF
TGTGCCAGCACCCTAGTTTTCGGTGGGGCTTTCTTT
>TRBJ2-1|TRBV11-2|NA|NA
CASSPRRAGDVRGEQFF
TGTGCCAGCAGCCCGCGAAGGGCAGGGGATGTACGGGGTGAGCAGTTCTTC
>TRBJ2-7|TRBV7-6|once|NA
CASSLATLDSPYEQYF
TGTGCCAGCAGCTTAGCTACATTAGACAGCCCCTACGAGCAGTACTTC
>TRBJ2-3|TRBV7-3|few|NA
CASSLSGDTDTQYF
TGTGCCAGCAGCTTAAGCGGAGACACAGATACGCAGTATTTT
>TRBJ1-1|TRBV9|NA|TRBD1
CASSKTGGQGQILRNTEAFF
TGTGCCAGCAGCAAAACTGGGGGACAGGGGCAGATCCTACGAAACACTGAAGCTTTCTTT
>TRBJ2-1|TRBV13|NA|TRBD2
CASSPGGLEFF
TGTGCCAGCAGCCCGGGGGGACTCGAGTTCTTC
>TRBJ2-7|TRBV7-9|NA|TRBD1
CASGSTMDRKDYEQYF
TGTGCCAGCGGCTCTACCATGGACAGGAAGGACTACGAGCAGTACTTC
>TRBJ1-1|TRBV7-3|NA|NA
CASSWTPVNTEAFF
TGTGCCAGCAGCTGGACACCGGTAAACACTGAAGCTTTCTTT
>TRBJ2-3|TRBV29-1|NA|TRBD2
CSTSGTKMADTQYF
TGCAGCACCTCCGGGACTAAGATGGCAGATACGCAGTATTTT